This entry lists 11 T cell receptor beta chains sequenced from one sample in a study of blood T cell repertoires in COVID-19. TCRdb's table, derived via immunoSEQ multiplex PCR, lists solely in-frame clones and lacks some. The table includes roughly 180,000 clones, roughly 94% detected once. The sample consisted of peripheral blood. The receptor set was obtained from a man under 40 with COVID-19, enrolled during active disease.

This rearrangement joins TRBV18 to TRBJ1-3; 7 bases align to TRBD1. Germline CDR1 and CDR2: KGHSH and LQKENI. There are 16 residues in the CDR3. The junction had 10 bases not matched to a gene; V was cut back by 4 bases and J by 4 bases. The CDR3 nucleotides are TGTGCCAGCTCACTCCGACCGACAGGGTTAGGAAACACCATATATTTT. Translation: CASSLRPTGLGNTIYF.

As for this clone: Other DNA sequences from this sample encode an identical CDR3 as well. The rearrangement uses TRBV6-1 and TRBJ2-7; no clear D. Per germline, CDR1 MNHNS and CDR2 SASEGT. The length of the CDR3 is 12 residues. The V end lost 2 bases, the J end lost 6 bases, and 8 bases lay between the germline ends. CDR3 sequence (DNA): TGTGCCAGCAGTGAACAGGTCGGCGAGCAGTACTTC. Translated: CASSEQVGEQYF.

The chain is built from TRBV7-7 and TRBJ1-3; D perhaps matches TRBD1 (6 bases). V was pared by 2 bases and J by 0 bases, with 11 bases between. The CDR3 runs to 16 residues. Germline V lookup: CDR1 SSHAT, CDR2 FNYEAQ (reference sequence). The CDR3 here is CASSLRDRSSGNTIYF. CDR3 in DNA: TGTGCCAGCAGCTTAAGAGACAGGAGCTCTGGAAACACCATATATTTT.

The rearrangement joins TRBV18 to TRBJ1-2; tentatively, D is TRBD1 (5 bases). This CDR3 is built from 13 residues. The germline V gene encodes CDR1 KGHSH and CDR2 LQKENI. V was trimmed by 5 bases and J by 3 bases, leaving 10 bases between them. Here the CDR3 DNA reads TGTGCCAGCTCAGCAGGGTACGACTATGGCTACACCTTC. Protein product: CASSAGYDYGYTF.

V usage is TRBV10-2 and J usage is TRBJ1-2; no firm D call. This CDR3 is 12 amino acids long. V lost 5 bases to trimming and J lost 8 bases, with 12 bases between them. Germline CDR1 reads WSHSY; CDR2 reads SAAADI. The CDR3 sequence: CASSPNGVGYTF. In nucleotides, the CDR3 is TGCGCCAGCAGTCCTAACGGGGTAGGCTACACCTTC.

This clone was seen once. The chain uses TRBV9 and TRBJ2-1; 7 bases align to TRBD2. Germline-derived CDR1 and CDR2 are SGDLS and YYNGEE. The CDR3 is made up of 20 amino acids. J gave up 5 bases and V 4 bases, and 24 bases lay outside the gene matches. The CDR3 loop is CASSRDKAGWYQRDNNEQFF. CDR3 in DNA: TGTGCCAGCAGCCGAGATAAGGCAGGGTGGTACCAGCGGGATAACAATGAGCAGTTCTTC.

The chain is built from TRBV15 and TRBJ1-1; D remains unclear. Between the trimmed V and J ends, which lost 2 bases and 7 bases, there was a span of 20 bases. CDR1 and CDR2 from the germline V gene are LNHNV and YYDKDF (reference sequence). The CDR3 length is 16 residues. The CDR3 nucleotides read TGTGCCACCAGCAGAAACTTCGGAGGAAATAATGATGAAGCTTTCTTT. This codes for CATSRNFGGNNDEAFF. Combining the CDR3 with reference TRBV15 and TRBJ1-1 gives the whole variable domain DAMVIQNPRYQVTQFGKPVTLSCSQTLNHNVMYWYQQKSSQAPKLLFHYYDKDFNNEADTPDNFQSRRPNTSFCFLDIRSPGLGDTAMYLCATSRNFGGNNDEAFFGQGTRLTVV.

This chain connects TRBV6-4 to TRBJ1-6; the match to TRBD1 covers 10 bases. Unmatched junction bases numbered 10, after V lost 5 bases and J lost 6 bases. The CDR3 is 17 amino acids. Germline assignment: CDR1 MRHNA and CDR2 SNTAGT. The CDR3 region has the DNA TGTGCCAGCAGTTTAACCGGGACAGGGGCAAGTAATTCACCCCTCCACTTT. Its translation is CASSLTGTGASNSPLHF.

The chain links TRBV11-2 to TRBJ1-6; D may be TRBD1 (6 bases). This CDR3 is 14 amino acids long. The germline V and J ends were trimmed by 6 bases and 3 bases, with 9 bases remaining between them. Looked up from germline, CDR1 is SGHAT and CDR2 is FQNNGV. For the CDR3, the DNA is TGTGCCAGCAGACAGGGCTTCTATAATTCACCCCTCCACTTT. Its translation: CASRQGFYNSPLHF.

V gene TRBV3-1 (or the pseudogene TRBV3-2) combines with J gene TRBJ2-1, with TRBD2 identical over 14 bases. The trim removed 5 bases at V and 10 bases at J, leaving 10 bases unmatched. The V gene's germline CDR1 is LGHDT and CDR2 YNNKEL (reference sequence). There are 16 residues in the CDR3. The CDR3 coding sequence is TGTGCCAGCAGCTGGTCGACTAGCGGGGGGGCAGGCGAGCAGTTCTTC. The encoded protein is CASSWSTSGGAGEQFF.

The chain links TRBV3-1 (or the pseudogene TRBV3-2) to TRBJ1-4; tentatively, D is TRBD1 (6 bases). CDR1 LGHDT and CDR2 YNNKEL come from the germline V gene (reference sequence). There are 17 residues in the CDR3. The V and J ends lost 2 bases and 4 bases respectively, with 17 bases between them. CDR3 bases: TGTGCCAGCAGCCAACCTGGGGGGGCAGCTCATAATGAAAAACTGTTTTTT. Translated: CASSQPGGAAHNEKLFF.